One and the same sample provided the 4 T cell receptor beta chains below, sequenced in a study of T-cell memory formation after mild COVID-19. TCRdb re-derived calls from the 5' RACE reads in MiXCR, one entry per CDR3 protein. The sample holds approximately 480,000 distinct CDR3 sequences, roughly 20% seen once. Sequencing was done on a sample of PBMCs or a T cell subset sorted from them (not recorded which). Receptor source: an adult woman who had mild COVID-19 (a few samples of this study predate the infection). Cell type and time point are not known.

This sequence joins TRBV9 and TRBJ2-5, with unresolved D. Germline V gene lookup returns CDR1 SGDLS and CDR2 YYNGEE. The ends were cut back, 3 bases at V and 4 bases at J, with 13 bases in the middle. The CDR3 has 14 amino acids. The CDR3 nucleotides are TGTGCCAGCAGCGGACCCGCGTCGTTAGAGACCCAGTACTTC. This codes for CASSGPASLETQYF.

The chain is built from TRBV12-3 or TRBV12-4 and TRBJ2-1, with a tentative D call TRBD2 (5 bases). The CDR3 is 14 amino acids. Trimming pared 8 bases from V and 5 bases from J, leaving 16 bases between. The CDR3 reads CASRQAVGNNEQFF. CDR3 DNA sequence: TGTGCCAGCCGGCAAGCGGTTGGCAACAATGAGCAGTTCTTC.

The sample holds a few counts of this clonotype. The V call is TRBV24-1, the J call TRBJ1-5; 10 positions match TRBD1. V shed 4 bases, J shed 6 bases, and the junction held 5 bases outside the gene matches. Germline V gene lookup returns CDR1 KGHDR and CDR2 SFDVKD. This CDR3 comprises 15 residues. Here the CDR3 DNA reads TGTGCCACCAGTGACTCCGGGACAGGGGTTCAGCCCCAGCATTTT. Translating it yields CATSDSGTGVQPQHF.

This clonotype was counted a few times. The chain employs TRBV15 and TRBJ1-1, with a possible D match to TRBD1 (6 bases). From germline, CDR1 is LNHNV and CDR2 YYDKDF (reference sequence). V was pared by 0 bases and J by 1 base, with 15 bases between. CDR3 length equals 17 residues. The CDR3 spells CATSRDWGTLGNTEAFF. CDR3 nucleotides: TGTGCCACCAGCAGAGATTGGGGGACATTGGGGAACACTGAAGCTTTCTTT. Complete variable domain (other parts from reference TRBV15 and TRBJ1-1): DAMVIQNPRYQVTQFGKPVTLSCSQTLNHNVMYWYQQKSSQAPKLLFHYYDKDFNNEADTPDNFQSRRPNTSFCFLDIRSPGLGDTAMYLCATSRDWGTLGNTEAFFGQGTRLTVV.